This T cell receptor beta chain was observed in a study of early stage breast cancer tumors. At the level of the study: Most invasive tumors, about 75% of the 16, were ER+/PR+/HER2-. Study-level findings and limits: Enriched TCRB sequences shared across patients were mostly commonly generated sequences.

The CDR3 has 15 amino acids. CDR1 and CDR2 (germline): SGHNT, YENEEA. V lost 3 bases to trimming and J lost 6 bases; unmatched junction nucleotides: 7. Using immunoSEQ multiplex PCR, the repertoire was profiled, and TCRdb retains in-frame clones only, with some absent. The data show tens of thousands of clones, 65% to 85% seen once. Points on this clone: The antigen is not known.

The sample comprised blood. This receptor was taken from a person aged 55 to 75 with breast cancer. The chain employs TRBV11-3 and TRBJ2-3, with 9 bases identical to TRBD1. CDR3 region: CASSFSGTGHDTQYF. The CDR3 DNA sequence: TGTGCCAGCAGCTTTTCCGGGACAGGGCATGATACGCAGTATTTT.